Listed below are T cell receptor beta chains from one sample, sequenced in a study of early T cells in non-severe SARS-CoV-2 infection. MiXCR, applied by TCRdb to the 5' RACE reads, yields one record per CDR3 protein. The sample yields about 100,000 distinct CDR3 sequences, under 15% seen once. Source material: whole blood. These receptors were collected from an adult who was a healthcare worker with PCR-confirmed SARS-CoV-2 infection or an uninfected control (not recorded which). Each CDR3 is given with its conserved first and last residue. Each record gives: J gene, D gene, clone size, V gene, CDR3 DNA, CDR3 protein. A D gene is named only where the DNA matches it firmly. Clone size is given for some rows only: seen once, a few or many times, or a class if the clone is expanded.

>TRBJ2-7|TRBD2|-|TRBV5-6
TGTGCCAGCAGCCGACTACTAGCGCATACCTACGAGCAGTACTTC
CASSRLLAHTYEQYF
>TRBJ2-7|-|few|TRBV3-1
TGTGCCAGCAGCCAATGGGAGGACTACGAGCAGTACTTC
CASSQWEDYEQYF
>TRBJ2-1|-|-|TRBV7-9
TGTGCCAGCAGCATGTTGACGGGGAGAGTTAATGAGCAGTTCTTC
CASSMLTGRVNEQFF
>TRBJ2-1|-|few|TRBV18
TGTGCCAGCTCACCACCGTCAGGGAAAAGTAATGAGCAGTTCTTC
CASSPPSGKSNEQFF
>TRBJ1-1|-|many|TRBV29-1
TGCAGCGTTGAAGACCTCCGGGACGGTGAAGCTTTCTTT
CSVEDLRDGEAFF
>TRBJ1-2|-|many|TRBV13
TGTGCCAGCAGCCTCAACCCGGGCCCAGCTAACTATGGCTACACCTTC
CASSLNPGPANYGYTF
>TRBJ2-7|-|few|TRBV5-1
TGCGCCAGCAGGGGTGGGCAGAGAGCCTACGAGCAGTACTTC
CASRGGQRAYEQYF
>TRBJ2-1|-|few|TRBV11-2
TGTGCCAGCAGCTTAGAATGGGGCGGGAACCCTTCCAATGAGCAGTTCTTC
CASSLEWGGNPSNEQFF
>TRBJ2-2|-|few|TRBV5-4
TGTGCCAGCAGCTTGGACCGGGAGAACACCGGGGAGCTGTTTTTT
CASSLDRENTGELFF
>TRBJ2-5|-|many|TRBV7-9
TGTGCCAGCAGCTTAGAGAGTGAAACCCAGTACTTC
CASSLESETQYF
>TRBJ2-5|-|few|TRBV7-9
TGTGCCAGCAGCTTAACCTTTACCCATGAAGAGACCCAGTACTTC
CASSLTFTHEETQYF
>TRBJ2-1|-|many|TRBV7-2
TGTGCCAGCAGCTTAAGCCGGGGCGGGATCTACAATGAGCAGTTCTTC
CASSLSRGGIYNEQFF
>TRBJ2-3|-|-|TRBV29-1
TGCAGCGTCGGGCAGAGCTTTAGCACAGATACGCAGTATTTT
CSVGQSFSTDTQYF
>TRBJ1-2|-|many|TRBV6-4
TGTGCCAGCAGTCCAGGGATCAACTATGGCTACACCTTC
CASSPGINYGYTF
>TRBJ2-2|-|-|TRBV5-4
TGTGCCAGCAGCCCGTGGACTTCCGCGAACACCGGGGAGCTGTTTTTT
CASSPWTSANTGELFF
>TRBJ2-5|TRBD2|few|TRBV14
TGTGCCAGCATGACTAGCGGTCCTTTGTACCAAGAGACCCAGTACTTC
CASMTSGPLYQETQYF
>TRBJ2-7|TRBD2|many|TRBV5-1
TGCGCCAGCAGCTTGTCGCGGGAGTACTACGAGCAGTACTTC
CASSLSREYYEQYF
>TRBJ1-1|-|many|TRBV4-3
TGCGCCAGCAGCCAAGACTTCTCCACTGAAGCTTTCTTT
CASSQDFSTEAFF
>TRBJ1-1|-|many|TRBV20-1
TGCAGTGCTAGAGTTTCAGGAGACACTGAAGCTTTCTTT
CSARVSGDTEAFF
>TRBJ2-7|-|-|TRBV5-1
TGCGCCAGCAGCGATGGGGCTTCCTACGAGCAGTACTTC
CASSDGASYEQYF
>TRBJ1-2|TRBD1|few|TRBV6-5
TGTGCCAGCAGTTACACAGGGGCGGCTGGCTACACCTTC
CASSYTGAAGYTF
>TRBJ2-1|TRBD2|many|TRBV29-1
TGCAGCGTTGCGGGGGGTGCCTACAATGAGCAGTTCTTC
CSVAGGAYNEQFF
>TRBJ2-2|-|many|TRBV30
TGTGCCTGGAGTTATTGGGACGCAGTCGGGGAGCTGTTTTTT
CAWSYWDAVGELFF
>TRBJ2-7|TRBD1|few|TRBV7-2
TGTGCCAGCAGCTTACAGGGGGAGATAGGCGAGCAGTACTTC
CASSLQGEIGEQYF
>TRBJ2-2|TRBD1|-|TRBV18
TGTGCCAGCACCAAGACAGGGACGAGAGCCGGGGAGCTGTTTTTT
CASTKTGTRAGELFF
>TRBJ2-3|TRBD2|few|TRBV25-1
TGTGCCAGCGGGGGGGGCACAGATACGCAGTATTTT
CASGGGTDTQYF
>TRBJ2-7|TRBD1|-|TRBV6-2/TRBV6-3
TGTGCCAGCAGTTACGCGACAGGGGCCTACGAGCAGTACTTC
CASSYATGAYEQYF
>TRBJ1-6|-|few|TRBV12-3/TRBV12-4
TGTGCCAGCACCCGAAGCAATTCACCCCTCCACTTT
CASTRSNSPLHF
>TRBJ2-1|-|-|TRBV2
TGTGCCAGCAGGGGCTGGTACAATGAGCAGTTCTTC
CASRGWYNEQFF
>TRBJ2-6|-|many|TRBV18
TGTGCCAGCTCACCACTCCCAGGTTTTAATGGGGCCAACGTCCTGACTTTC
CASSPLPGFNGANVLTF
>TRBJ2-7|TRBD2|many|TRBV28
TGTGCCAGCAGTTCAGGGCTAGCGGCCTCCTACGAGCAGTACTTC
CASSSGLAASYEQYF
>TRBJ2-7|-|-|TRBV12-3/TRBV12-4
TGTGCCAGCAGTGGACGTAGGTCCTACGAGCAGTACTTC
CASSGRRSYEQYF
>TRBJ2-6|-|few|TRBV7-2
TGTGCCAGCAGCACGAGGGGTTCTGGGGCCAACGTCCTGACTTTC
CASSTRGSGANVLTF
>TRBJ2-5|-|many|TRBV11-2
TGTGCCAGCAGCCATTTAGGGATCCAAGAGACCCAGTACTTC
CASSHLGIQETQYF
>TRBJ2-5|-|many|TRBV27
TGTGCCAGCAGTGCGGGGTTGGGGGTTGAGACCCAGTACTTC
CASSAGLGVETQYF
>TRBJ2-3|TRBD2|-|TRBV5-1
TGCGCCAGCACCAGAGTTAGCGGGAGAGGTAGAGATACGCAGTATTTT
CASTRVSGRGRDTQYF
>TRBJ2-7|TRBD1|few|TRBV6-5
TGTGCCAGCGCGCGGGACAGGGGGCACGAGCAGTACTTC
CASARDRGHEQYF
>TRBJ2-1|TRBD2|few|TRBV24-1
TGTGCCACCAGTGATTTGCAAACTAGCGGGAGCAATGAGCAGTTCTTC
CATSDLQTSGSNEQFF
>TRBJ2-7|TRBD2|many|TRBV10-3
TGTGCCATCAGTTCCGGGACTAGTGGTCGAGGAGGCGAGCAGTACTTC
CAISSGTSGRGGEQYF